This T cell receptor (beta chain) was sequenced in a study of T cells in Graves' hyperthyroidism and ophthalmopathy. The study's findings and limits: Ophthalmopathy could be told apart from stable hyperthyroidism with a 13 V-J model.

No ophthalmopathy progression within 18 months constituted stable Graves' hyperthyroidism. This clonotype was counted at least ten times. Its antigen is undetermined. The CDR3 is 16 residues long. The germline CDR1 and CDR2 sequences are PRHDT and FYEKMQ (reference sequence). The V segment lost 4 bases and the J segment 9 bases; nucleotides outside the gene matches: 11. The CDR3 regions of TCR beta were amplified from RNA transcripts. The primer set for the first-round RT-PCR of the TCR CDR3 was HTBI. TCRdb analysed the multiplex PCR reads with MiXCR anew, one entry per CDR3 protein. The sample consists of approximately 610,000 distinct CDR3 sequences, approximately 15% of them appearing once.

The receptor comes from a woman between 18 and 29 years old with Graves' hyperthyroidism. The specimen sequenced was blood. V usage is TRBV13 and J usage is TRBJ2-3; TRBD2 agrees at 12 bases. The CDR3 DNA reads as TGTGCCAGCAGCTCAGGACTAGCGGGGACGGGTTGGACGCAGTATTTT. It codes for CASSSGLAGTGWTQYF.